One and the same sample provided the 30 T cell receptor beta chains below, sequenced in a study of cytomegalovirus exposure and HLA in healthy donors (dated 2017 in TCRdb). The receptor library was made with the immunoSEQ multiplex PCR assay. For the multiplex PCR, a mixture combining 60 forward primers for TCR Vbeta segments and 13 reverse primers for TCR Jbeta segments was used. TCRdb re-hosts the immuneACCESS table, in-frame sequences only. Its copies lack some clones; in the studies checked, an unresolved V gene accounts for under half of them, and the cause for the rest is not known. For this sample the table gives 100,000 to 150,000 clones, of which around 70% were detected only once. Around 2.1% of the sample belongs to the ten largest clones. The sample taken for sequencing was PBMCs. All receptors come from a woman aged 40 to 50 in good health and CMV-seropositive.

This CDR3 is CASSEQGRQFF. Here the CDR3 DNA reads TGTGCCAGCAGTGAACAGGGACGGCAGTTCTTC. The rearrangement joins TRBV6-5 to TRBJ2-1, with D possibly TRBD1 on 6 matching bases. The V gene's germline CDR1 is MNHEY and CDR2 SVGAGI. Trimming cost V 5 bases and J 12 bases, with 11 bases left between them. The length of the CDR3 is 11 residues.

The chain joins TRBV5-1 to TRBJ2-1; 9 nucleotides align to TRBD1. The CDR3 spans 15 residues. The V segment lost 0 bases and the J segment 4 bases; nucleotides outside the gene matches: 2. Germline-derived CDR1 and CDR2 are SGHRS and YFSETQ. CDR3 in amino acids: CASSLEGQGYNEQFF. The CDR3 DNA sequence: TGCGCCAGCAGCTTGGAGGGACAGGGTTACAATGAGCAGTTCTTC.

V and J are TRBV28 and TRBJ2-5; TRBD1 matches at 9 bases. Germline V lookup: CDR1 MDHEN, CDR2 SYDVKM. CDR3 length: 14 residues. Trimming cost V 5 bases and J 5 bases; bases outside gene matches: 6. CDR3 DNA: TGTGCCAGCAGTCCCAGACAGGGGGTGGAGACCCAGTACTTC. Amino acid sequence: CASSPRQGVETQYF.

The chain recombines TRBV9 with TRBJ2-5; D perhaps matches TRBD2 (7 bases). The CDR3 spans 15 residues. Between the trimmed V and J ends, which lost 4 bases and 5 bases, there was a span of 18 bases. CDR1 and CDR2 (germline): SGDLS, YYNGEE. Here the CDR3 reads CASSPRLAGAETQYF. The DNA of the CDR3 is TGTGCCAGCAGCCCCAGACTCGCGGGGGCGGAGACCCAGTACTTC.

The CDR3 loop reads CASFRRQGTPEAFF. CDR3 nucleotides: TGTGCCAGTTTCCGTCGACAGGGTACGCCTGAAGCTTTCTTT. The rearrangement uses TRBV19 and TRBJ1-1; 7 bases are shared with TRBD1. Looked up from germline, CDR1 is LNHDA and CDR2 is SQIVND (reference sequence). The CDR3 runs to 14 residues. V dropped 8 bases and J dropped 6; count of bases not matched to a gene: 12. The full variable domain, rest sourced from reference TRBV19 and TRBJ1-1, is DGGITQSPKYLFRKEGQNVTLSCEQNLNHDAMYWYRQDPGQGLRLIYYSQIVNDFQKGDIAEGYSVSREKKESFPLTVTSAQKNPTAFYLCASFRRQGTPEAFFGQGTRLTVV.

CDR3 in amino acids: CSVEDREGDYGYTF. The CDR3 DNA follows: TGCAGCGTTGAGGACAGGGAGGGGGACTATGGCTACACCTTC. V is TRBV29-1 and J is TRBJ1-2; 8 bases agree with TRBD1. The V segment lost 3 bases and the J segment 3 bases; nucleotides outside the gene matches: 6. This CDR3 comprises 14 residues. Germline V CDR1 and CDR2: SQVTM, ANQGSEA.

The chain couples TRBV15 to TRBJ2-2; 8 bases map to TRBD1. The CDR3 contains 15 residues. J gave up 1 base and V 7 bases, and 5 bases lay outside the gene matches. The germline gives CDR1 LNHNV, CDR2 YYDKDF (reference sequence). CDR3 residues: CATTIDRGNTGELFF. In nucleotides, the CDR3 is TGTGCCACCACGATCGACAGGGGGAACACCGGGGAGCTGTTTTTT.

V gene TRBV6-5 combines with J gene TRBJ2-7, with 7 bases lining up with TRBD2. The CDR3 is 14 residues long. V gave up 2 bases and J gave up 6 bases; unmatched junction bases: 7. From germline, CDR1 is MNHEY and CDR2 SVGAGI. CDR3 in DNA: TGTGCCAGCAGTTACGGCGGGAGAGCGCTCGAGCAGTACTTC. This translates into CASSYGGRALEQYF.

V and J are TRBV5-1 and TRBJ2-2; tentative D call: TRBD2 (7 bases). The CDR3 is made up of 18 amino acids. The V and J ends lost 2 bases and 5 bases respectively, with 22 bases between them. Germline lookup yields CDR1 SGHRS and CDR2 YFSETQ. CDR3 DNA: TGCGCCAGCAGCTTATACATCGGGGGGCGAAAGGAGACCGGGGAGCTGTTTTTT. Translation gives CASSLYIGGRKETGELFF.

This clone was seen only a few times. The J gene is TRBJ1-2, the V gene TRBV28; the D is unclear. The CDR3 is 13 residues long. The V and J ends lost 8 bases and 8 bases respectively, with 18 bases between them. Per the germline V gene, CDR1 is MDHEN and CDR2 is SYDVKM. The CDR3, as DNA: TGTGCCAGCCTCCCTTCCCTCCCTTCCGGCTACACCTTC. Translation: CASLPSLPSGYTF.

The genes are TRBV18 and TRBJ2-5; a possible D gene is TRBD1 (5 bases). V lost 3 bases to trimming and J lost 4 bases, with 12 bases between them. Germline V CDR1 and CDR2: KGHSH, LQKENI. The CDR3 spans 14 residues. The CDR3 is CASSPTEGRETQYF. The CDR3 bases are TGTGCCAGCTCACCGACAGAAGGCAGAGAGACCCAGTACTTC.

The chain couples TRBV28 to TRBJ2-7, with a weak D call TRBD1 (6 bases). Trimming pared 6 bases from V and 8 bases from J, leaving 20 bases between. This CDR3 contains 14 residues. The germline CDR1 and CDR2 sequences are MDHEN and SYDVKM. The CDR3 region is CASSAPGQSTQQYF. CDR3 DNA sequence: TGTGCCAGCAGCGCGCCGGGACAATCTACGCAGCAGTACTTC.

V and J are TRBV19 and TRBJ2-1; the D is unclear. The V gene's germline CDR1 is LNHDA and CDR2 SQIVND (reference sequence). This CDR3 spans 17 amino acids. V gave up 4 bases and J gave up 4 bases, with 20 bases separating them. CDR3 sequence: CASSRFASVDLYNEQFF. Here the CDR3 DNA reads TGTGCCAGTAGTAGGTTTGCCTCCGTCGACTTATACAATGAGCAGTTCTTC.

Written as DNA, the CDR3 is TGCGCCAGCAGCTACTCCGGGACAGGGGACTATGGCTACACCTTC. Translation gives CASSYSGTGDYGYTF. V gene TRBV5-1 combines with J gene TRBJ1-2, with 10 positions matching TRBD1. With V trimmed by 3 bases and J by 3 bases, 5 bases remained unmatched. Per the germline V gene, CDR1 is SGHRS and CDR2 is YFSETQ. The CDR3 is 15 amino acids.

The chain links TRBV9 to TRBJ2-2; 8 nucleotides align to TRBD2. V shed 3 bases and J 2 bases; nucleotides not matched to a gene: 3. The length of the CDR3 is 15 residues. Germline values: CDR1 SGDLS, CDR2 YYNGEE. The CDR3 DNA sequence: TGTGCCAGCAGCGAGGGACTAGATAACACCGGGGAGCTGTTTTTT. It is translated as CASSEGLDNTGELFF.

In regard to this clone: One end of the junction does not line up with germline, which may come from a read error. Other DNA variants within this sample encode the same CDR3. The rearrangement uses TRBV23-1 and TRBJ1-6, with D maybe TRBD1 (5 bases). TRBV23-1 is classed as an ORF, of uncertain function. The CDR3 is 18 residues long. CDR3 in amino acids: CASSQSPLDRAYNSPLHF. DNA for the CDR3: TGCGCTAGCAGTCAATCACCTCTCGACAGAGCGTATAATTCACCCCTCCACTTT.

The rearrangement links TRBV6-1 to TRBJ2-7; 9 bases agree with TRBD1. The CDR3 loop spans 14 amino acids. CDR1 is MNHNS and CDR2 is SASEGT in the germline V gene. V shed 3 bases and J 6 bases; nucleotides not matched to a gene: 6. This chain's CDR3 is CASSEPGQGREQYF. For the CDR3, the DNA is TGTGCCAGCAGTGAGCCCGGACAGGGGCGCGAGCAGTACTTC.

The V and J genes are TRBV6-6 and TRBJ1-5; D is undetermined. This CDR3 is built from 14 residues. Trimming pared 4 bases from V and 5 bases from J, leaving 12 bases between. Germline values: CDR1 MNHNY, CDR2 SVGAGI (reference sequence). This chain's CDR3 is CASSFRVGDQPQHF. Written as DNA, the CDR3 is TGTGCCAGCAGTTTCCGGGTCGGTGATCAGCCCCAGCATTTT.

This clone was counted between two and nine times. The rearrangement joins TRBV6-6 to TRBJ2-7; TRBD1 matches at 8 bases. V lost 5 bases, J lost 5 bases, and 8 bases stayed unmatched. This CDR3 region has 14 residues. Germline V CDR1 and CDR2: MNHNY, SVGAGI (reference sequence). The CDR3 coding sequence is TGTGCCAGCAGTCGGACAGGGCGCGGCCACGAGCAGTACTTC. This translates into CASSRTGRGHEQYF.

This clone was detected a few times. V usage is TRBV4-3 and J usage is TRBJ2-1; tentative D call: TRBD2 (7 bases). Germline CDR1 reads LGHNA; CDR2 reads YSLEER. Deletions cut 2 bases from V and 5 bases from J, with 16 bases between. The CDR3 runs 16 residues. This chain's CDR3 is CASSQTVRGGDNEQFF. CDR3 sequence (DNA): TGCGCCAGCAGCCAAACGGTTAGGGGGGGAGACAATGAGCAGTTCTTC.

This chain uses TRBV19 with TRBJ2-1; D remains ambiguous. Germline loops: CDR1 LNHDA, CDR2 SQIVND (reference sequence). This CDR3 is 12 amino acids long. Deletions cut 4 bases from V and 4 bases from J, with 5 bases between. The CDR3 loop is CASSTRYNEQFF. CDR3 coding DNA: TGTGCCAGTAGTACCCGGTACAATGAGCAGTTCTTC.

This chain links TRBV28 with TRBJ1-2; 9 bases map to TRBD1. The CDR3 loop spans 18 amino acids. J lost 1 base, V lost 6 bases, and 15 bases had no gene match. Germline V gives CDR1 MDHEN, CDR2 SYDVKM. In DNA, the CDR3 is TGTGCCAGCAGGACAGGGGGAACTATGACCTCCCTTAACTATGGCTACACCTTC. It is translated as CASRTGGTMTSLNYGYTF.

This chain links TRBV6-5 with TRBJ2-6, with D possibly being TRBD1 (5 bases). Deletions cut 6 bases from V and 2 bases from J, with 11 bases between. CDR3 size: 15 residues. Germline CDR1 MNHEY, CDR2 SVGAGI. The CDR3 loop is CASSPRETGANVLTF. CDR3 DNA: TGTGCCAGCAGCCCCAGGGAAACTGGGGCCAACGTCCTGACTTTC.

This chain uses TRBV4-3 with TRBJ1-4; 7 nucleotides line up with TRBD1. This CDR3 region has 15 residues. Germline V lookup: CDR1 LGHNA, CDR2 YSLEER. The V and J ends lost 3 bases and 6 bases, in that order; junction bases with no gene match: 7. The CDR3 spells CASSHRGGADEKLFF. CDR3 sequence (DNA): TGCGCCAGCAGCCACCGAGGGGGCGCGGATGAAAAACTGTTTTTT.

The J gene is TRBJ2-1, the V gene TRBV15; the match to TRBD2 covers 8 bases. The CDR3 loop spans 16 amino acids. J gave up 2 bases and V 2 bases, and 5 bases lay outside the gene matches. CDR1 and CDR2 (germline): LNHNV, YYDKDF (reference sequence). CDR3 in DNA: TGTGCCACCAGCAGATTGGCGGGAGGTCCCTACAATGAGCAGTTCTTC. It is translated as CATSRLAGGPYNEQFF.

The rearrangement links TRBV27 to TRBJ2-7; 13 nucleotides line up with TRBD2. CDR1 and CDR2 from the germline V gene are MNHEY and SMNVEV (reference sequence). The CDR3 is 15 residues long. Trimming removed 5 bases from V and 5 bases from J; junction bases left unmatched: 6. For the CDR3, the DNA is TGTGCCAGCAGTCGCCGCGGGACTAGCGGGGACGAGCAGTACTTC. It specifies CASSRRGTSGDEQYF.

The chain is built from TRBV13 and TRBJ1-2; TRBD1 agrees at 9 bases. CDR3 size: 17 residues. The V and J ends lost 8 bases and 6 bases, in that order; junction bases with no gene match: 19. The V gene's germline CDR1 is PRHDT and CDR2 FYEKMQ (reference sequence). The CDR3 sequence is CASSSPNTGGEANGYTF. CDR3 coding DNA: TGTGCCAGCTCCTCACCCAATACAGGGGGCGAAGCTAATGGCTACACCTTC.

The gene calls are TRBV6-4 and TRBJ1-5; D not resolved. Trimming left V 3 bases short and J 7 bases short, with 10 bases between. This CDR3 spans 13 amino acids. Germline CDR1 reads MRHNA; CDR2 reads SNTAGT. CDR3 bases: TGTGCCAGCAGTGAAGGCCCGGAGCAGCCCCAGCATTTT. Amino acid sequence: CASSEGPEQPQHF.

This clone appeared once. The chain couples TRBV7-9 to TRBJ1-2; TRBD1 is a possible D gene (5 bases). This CDR3 has 15 amino acids. Germline CDR1 reads SEHNR; CDR2 reads FQNEAQ (reference sequence). V was pared by 1 base and J by 8 bases, with 17 bases between. Here the CDR3 DNA reads TGTGCCAGCAGCTTAGTACGGGGGAATGATGGCGGCTACACCTTC. Translated, it gives CASSLVRGNDGGYTF.

The chain recombines TRBV5-1 with TRBJ1-6, with TRBD1 matching 7 bases. The CDR3 spans 17 residues. Germline V lookup: CDR1 SGHRS, CDR2 YFSETQ. The J segment lost 7 bases and the V segment lost 4 bases, leaving 14 bases of the junction unmatched. DNA of the CDR3: TGCGCCAGCAGCCCTACCCCGGGACAGCTGTTGAATTCACCCCTCCACTTT. It yields the protein CASSPTPGQLLNSPLHF.